This is a list of T cell receptor beta chains from one sample in a study of technical replicates of blood from a few donors. TCRdb keeps only in-frame clones here, not all; method: immunoSEQ multiplex PCR. In the table there are approximately 76,000 clones, about 86% of which are singletons. Sample: PBMCs. The receptors shown here come from a human donor in good health. Some clones in this sample may be carry-over from other donors' samples. CDR3s include the opening cysteine and the closing phenylalanine or tryptophan.

>TRBV19|TRBJ2-7
CASKEASLAYEQYF
>TRBV6-5|TRBJ2-7
CASSYSWGQGYEQYF
>TRBV6-5|TRBJ2-3
CASSSPTGMRTQYF
>TRBV2|TRBJ2-7
CASSRNGEQYF
>TRBV19|TRBJ1-2
CASNLHRDRASVRGGYTF
>TRBV5-6|TRBJ1-6
CASSFTGGFSPLHF
>TRBV7-8|TRBJ1-1
CASSPSRTGNTEAFF
>TRBV5-4|TRBJ2-3
CASSPEVFTDTQYF
>TRBV7-2|TRBJ2-2
CASSLHSMTVGELFF
>TRBV6-5|TRBJ1-1
CASSYSGGREAFF
>TRBV4-3|TRBJ2-5
CASSQGLGGGAETQYF
>TRBV6-5|TRBJ1-2
CASSYSSGTVNYGYTF
>TRBV7-2|TRBJ1-2
CASSLFSSQYGYTF
>TRBV30|TRBJ2-5
CAWSVGLGTQYF
>TRBV30|TRBJ1-2
CAWASGAGGTSYGYTF
>TRBV5-1|TRBJ2-5
CASSFAGGGGETQYF
>TRBV7-9|TRBJ2-1
CASTGESGRANEQFF
>TRBV2|TRBJ2-2
CASSEKGANTGELFF
>TRBV7-3|TRBJ2-2
CASSLRGGSTGELFF
>TRBV19|TRBJ1-5
CASSIAATSNQPQHF